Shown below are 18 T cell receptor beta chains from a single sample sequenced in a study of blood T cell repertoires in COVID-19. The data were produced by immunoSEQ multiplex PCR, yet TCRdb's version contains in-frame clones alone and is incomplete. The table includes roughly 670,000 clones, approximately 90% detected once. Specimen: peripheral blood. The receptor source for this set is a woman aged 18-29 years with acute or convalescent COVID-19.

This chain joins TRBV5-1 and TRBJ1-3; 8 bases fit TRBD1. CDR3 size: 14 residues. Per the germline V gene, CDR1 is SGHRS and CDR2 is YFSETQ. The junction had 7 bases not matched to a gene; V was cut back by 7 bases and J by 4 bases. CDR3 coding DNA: TGCGCCAGCTCGGAACAGGGGGGAGGAAACACCATATATTTT. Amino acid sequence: CASSEQGGGNTIYF.

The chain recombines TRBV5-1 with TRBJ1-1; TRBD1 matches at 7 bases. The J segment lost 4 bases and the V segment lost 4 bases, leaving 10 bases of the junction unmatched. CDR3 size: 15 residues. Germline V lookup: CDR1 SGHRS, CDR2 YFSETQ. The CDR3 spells CASSRQGGEVTEAFF. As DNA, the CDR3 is TGCGCCAGCAGCCGCCAGGGGGGCGAGGTCACTGAAGCTTTCTTT. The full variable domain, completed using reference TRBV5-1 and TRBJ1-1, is KAGVTQTPRYLIKTRGQQVTLSCSPISGHRSVSWYQQTPGQGLQFLFEYFSETQRNKGNFPGRFSGRQFSNSRSEMNVSTLELGDSALYLCASSRQGGEVTEAFFGQGTRLTVV.

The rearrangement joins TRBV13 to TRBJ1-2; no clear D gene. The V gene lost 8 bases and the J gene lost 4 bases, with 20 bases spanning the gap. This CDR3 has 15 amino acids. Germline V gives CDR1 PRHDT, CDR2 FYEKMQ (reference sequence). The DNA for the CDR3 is TGTGCCAGCCAACGGGTAGGCGATACCTCCTATGGCTACACCTTC. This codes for CASQRVGDTSYGYTF.

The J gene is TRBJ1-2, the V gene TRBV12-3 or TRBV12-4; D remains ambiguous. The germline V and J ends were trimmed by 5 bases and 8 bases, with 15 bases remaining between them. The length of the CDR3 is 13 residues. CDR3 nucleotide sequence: TGTGCCAGCAGTATTGAGGGTAAAGGCGGCTACACCTTC. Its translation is CASSIEGKGGYTF.

The chain's CDR3 is CASSFQPTGDGYTF. CDR3 DNA: TGTGCCAGCAGCTTCCAGCCGACAGGTGATGGCTACACCTTC. The chain employs TRBV11-3 and TRBJ1-2, with a tentative D call TRBD1 (6 bases). Trimming took off 3 bases at V and 6 bases at J, with 14 bases between the two ends. Germline CDR1 SGHNT, CDR2 YENEEA. CDR3 length: 14 amino acids. Complete variable domain (other parts from reference TRBV11-3 and TRBJ1-2): EAGVVQSPRYKIIEKKQPVAFWCNPISGHNTLYWYLQNLGQGPELLIRYENEEAVDDSQLPKDRFSAERLKGVDSTLKIQPAELGDSAVYLCASSFQPTGDGYTFGSGTRLTVV.

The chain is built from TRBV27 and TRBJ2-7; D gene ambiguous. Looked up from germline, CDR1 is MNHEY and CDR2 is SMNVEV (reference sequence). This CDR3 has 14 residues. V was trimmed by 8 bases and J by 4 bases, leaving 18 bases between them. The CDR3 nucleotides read TGTGCCAGCTCTCCCACCGGGTCGCGGTACGAGCAGTACTTC. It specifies CASSPTGSRYEQYF.

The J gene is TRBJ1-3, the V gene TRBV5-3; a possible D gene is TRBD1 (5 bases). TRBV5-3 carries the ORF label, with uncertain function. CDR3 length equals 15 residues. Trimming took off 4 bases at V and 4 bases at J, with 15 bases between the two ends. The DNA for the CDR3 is TGTGCCAGAAGCCCCCTCAGGGTATCCGGAAACACCATATATTTT. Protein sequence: CARSPLRVSGNTIYF.

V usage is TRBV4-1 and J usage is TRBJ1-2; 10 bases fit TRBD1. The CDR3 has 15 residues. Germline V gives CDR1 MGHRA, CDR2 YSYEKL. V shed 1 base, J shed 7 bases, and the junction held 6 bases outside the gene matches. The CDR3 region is CASSQGDRGIVGYTF. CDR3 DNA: TGCGCCAGCAGCCAAGGGGACAGGGGCATCGTTGGCTACACCTTC.

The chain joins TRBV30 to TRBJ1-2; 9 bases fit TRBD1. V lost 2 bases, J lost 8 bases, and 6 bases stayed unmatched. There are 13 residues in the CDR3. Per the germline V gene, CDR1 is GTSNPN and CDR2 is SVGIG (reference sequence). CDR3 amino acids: CAWSSGQGGGYTF. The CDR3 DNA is TGTGCCTGGAGTTCGGGACAGGGCGGCGGCTACACCTTC.

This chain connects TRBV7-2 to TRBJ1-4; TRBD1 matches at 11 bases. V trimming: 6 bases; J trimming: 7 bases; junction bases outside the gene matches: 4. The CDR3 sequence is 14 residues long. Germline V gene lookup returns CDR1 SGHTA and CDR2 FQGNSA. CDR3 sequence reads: CASRPGTGGEKLFF. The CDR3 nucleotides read TGTGCCAGCAGGCCCGGGACAGGGGGTGAAAAACTGTTTTTT.

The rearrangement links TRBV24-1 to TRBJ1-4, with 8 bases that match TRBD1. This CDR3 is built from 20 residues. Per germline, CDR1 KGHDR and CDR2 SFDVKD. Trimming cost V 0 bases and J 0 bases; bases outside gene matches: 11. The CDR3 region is CATSDLQGDRGPTTNEKLFF. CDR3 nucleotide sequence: TGTGCCACCAGTGATTTGCAGGGAGACAGGGGACCGACAACTAATGAAAAACTGTTTTTT.

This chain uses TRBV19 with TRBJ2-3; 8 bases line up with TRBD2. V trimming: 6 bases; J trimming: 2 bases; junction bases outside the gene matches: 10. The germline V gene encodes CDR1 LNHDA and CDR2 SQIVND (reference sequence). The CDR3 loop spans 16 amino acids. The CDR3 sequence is CASSRATSGITDTQYF. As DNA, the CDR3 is TGTGCCAGTAGCCGAGCCACTAGCGGAATCACAGATACGCAGTATTTT.

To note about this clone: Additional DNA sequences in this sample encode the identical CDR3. Here the CDR3 reads CASSEDTTNYGYTF. The CDR3 bases are TGTGCCAGCAGTGAGGACACGACTAACTATGGCTACACCTTC. The rearrangement uses TRBV2 and TRBJ1-2; tentatively, D is TRBD1 (5 bases). The CDR3 consists of 14 residues. Trimming took 3 bases from V and 0 from J, leaving 8 bases between them. Germline V lookup: CDR1 SNHLY, CDR2 FYNNEI.

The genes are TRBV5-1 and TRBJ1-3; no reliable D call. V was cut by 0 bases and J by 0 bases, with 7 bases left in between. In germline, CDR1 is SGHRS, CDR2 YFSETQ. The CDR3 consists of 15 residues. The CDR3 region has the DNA TGCGCCAGCAGCTTGGAACAGTTCTCTGGAAACACCATATATTTT. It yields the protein CASSLEQFSGNTIYF.

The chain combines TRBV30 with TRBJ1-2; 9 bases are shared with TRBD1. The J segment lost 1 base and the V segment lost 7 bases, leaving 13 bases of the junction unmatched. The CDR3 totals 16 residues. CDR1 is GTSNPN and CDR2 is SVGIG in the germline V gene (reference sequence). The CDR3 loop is CALAGQGMWVNYGYTF. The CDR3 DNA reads TGTGCCTTGGCGGGACAGGGAATGTGGGTTAACTATGGCTACACCTTC.

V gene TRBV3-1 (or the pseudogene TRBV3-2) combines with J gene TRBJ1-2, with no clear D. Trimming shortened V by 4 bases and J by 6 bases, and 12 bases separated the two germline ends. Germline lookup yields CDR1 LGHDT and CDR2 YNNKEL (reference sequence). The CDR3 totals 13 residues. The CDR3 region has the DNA TGTGCCAGCAGCCGGGAAGGGAGAAATGGCTACACCTTC. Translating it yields CASSREGRNGYTF.

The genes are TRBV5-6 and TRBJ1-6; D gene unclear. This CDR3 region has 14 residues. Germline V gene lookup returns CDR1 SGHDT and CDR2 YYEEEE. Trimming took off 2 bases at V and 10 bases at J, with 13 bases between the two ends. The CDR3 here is CASSFGMGNSPLHF. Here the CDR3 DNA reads TGTGCCAGCAGCTTCGGGATGGGGAACTCACCCCTCCACTTT.

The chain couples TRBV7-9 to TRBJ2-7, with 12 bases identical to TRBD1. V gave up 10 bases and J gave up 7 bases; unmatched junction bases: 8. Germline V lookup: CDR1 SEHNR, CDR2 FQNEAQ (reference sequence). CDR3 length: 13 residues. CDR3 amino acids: CATPGQGAGEQYF. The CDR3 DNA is TGTGCCACACCGGGACAGGGGGCTGGAGAGCAGTACTTC.